What follows are 7 T cell receptor beta chains derived from one specimen sequenced in a study of vaccination and CD4 T cells after COVID-19. Treatment in this sample: 10-day PBMC culture with coronavirus spike peptide pools or control peptides (ViraFEST assay). Their antigens remain unidentified. An Oncomine TCR Beta short-read assay was used to sequence the DNA from cultured CD4+ T cells. TCRdb recomputed calls from the PCR reads with MiXCR, one row per CDR3 protein. The sample has thousands of distinct CDR3 sequences, less than 45% seen once. The sequencing input was CD4+ T cells from blood, cultured in vitro. The receptors originated from a human donor who had recovered from COVID-19.

This chain connects TRBV6-1 to TRBJ1-1, with 8 positions matching TRBD1. V shed 7 bases and J 1 base; nucleotides not matched to a gene: 11. Germline V lookup: CDR1 MNHNS, CDR2 SASEGT. The CDR3 covers 16 residues. The CDR3: CASTTTGGIRNTEAFF. For the CDR3, the DNA is TGTGCCAGCACCACTACAGGGGGTATAAGGAACACTGAAGCTTTCTTT.

This clonotype is judged medium-sized. The J gene is TRBJ2-2, the V gene TRBV7-3, with TRBD2 as a possible D gene (6 bases). The V end was cut by 4 bases, the J end by 7 bases, with 19 bases between. CDR1 SGHTA and CDR2 FQGTGA come from the germline V gene. This CDR3 comprises 16 residues. This CDR3 is CASSSFPGARHGELFF. The DNA for the CDR3 is TGTGCCAGCAGCTCATTCCCGGGAGCAAGGCACGGGGAGCTGTTTTTT.

In its sample, this clonotype was seen a few times. The CDR3 bases are TGTGCCAGCAGCTTAGACAGCGGGACTAGCGGGGGGGTCACAGATACGCAGTATTTT. It encodes CASSLDSGTSGGVTDTQYF. V usage is TRBV11-2 and J usage is TRBJ2-3, with 16 bases lining up with TRBD2. The CDR3 is made up of 19 amino acids. With 0 bases clipped from V and 2 bases from J, the junction kept 5 bases outside the gene matches. Per germline, CDR1 SGHAT and CDR2 FQNNGV.

J is TRBJ1-1 and V is TRBV6-1; TRBD1 agrees at 9 bases. V lost 4 bases, J lost 3 bases, and 6 bases stayed unmatched. Germline V CDR1 and CDR2: MNHNS, SASEGT. This CDR3 has 15 amino acids. CDR3 sequence reads: CASSGQWTGDTEAFF. The CDR3 nucleotides read TGTGCCAGCAGTGGACAATGGACAGGGGACACTGAAGCTTTCTTT.

The V gene is TRBV30, the J gene TRBJ2-7; weak D call: TRBD1 (5 bases). CDR3 length equals 12 residues. Trimming removed 2 bases from V and 4 bases from J, with 9 bases in between. Germline V CDR1 and CDR2: GTSNPN, SVGIG (reference sequence). CDR3 in DNA: TGTGCCTGGAGTTTGGGGCATTACGAGCAGTACTTC. Translating gives CAWSLGHYEQYF. Complete variable domain (other parts from reference TRBV30 and TRBJ2-7): SQTIHQWPATLVQPVGSPLSLECTVEGTSNPNLYWYRQAAGRGLQLLFYSVGIGQISSEVPQNLSASRPQDRQFILSSKKLLLSDSGFYLCAWSLGHYEQYFGPGTRLTVT.

This chain joins TRBV7-9 and TRBJ1-1; 7 nucleotides line up with TRBD1. CDR3 size: 17 residues. Germline V gene data show CDR1 as SEHNR and CDR2 as FQNEAQ (reference sequence). Trimming cost V 5 bases and J 1 base; bases outside gene matches: 13. The CDR3 nucleotides read TGTGCCAGCAGCGTTAGGGGAAACAGGGGTGGGAACACTGAAGCTTTCTTT. Its protein product is CASSVRGNRGGNTEAFF.

This clonotype was seen a handful of times. This sequence joins TRBV9 and TRBJ2-1; a possible D gene is TRBD2 (6 bases). The ends were cut back, 0 bases at V and 8 bases at J, with 15 bases in the middle. The length of the CDR3 is 15 residues. Germline V CDR1 and CDR2: SGDLS, YYNGEE. The DNA for the CDR3 is TGTGCCAGCAGCGTAGACGCGGGGTCGGTCGATGAGCAGTTCTTC. Protein sequence: CASSVDAGSVDEQFF. The full variable domain, in which reference TRBV9 and TRBJ2-1 provide the parts outside the CDR3, is DSGVTQTPKHLITATGQRVTLRCSPRSGDLSVYWYQQSLDQGLQFLIQYYNGEERAKGNILERFSAQQFPDLHSELNLSSLELGDSALYFCASSVDAGSVDEQFFGPGTRLTVL.